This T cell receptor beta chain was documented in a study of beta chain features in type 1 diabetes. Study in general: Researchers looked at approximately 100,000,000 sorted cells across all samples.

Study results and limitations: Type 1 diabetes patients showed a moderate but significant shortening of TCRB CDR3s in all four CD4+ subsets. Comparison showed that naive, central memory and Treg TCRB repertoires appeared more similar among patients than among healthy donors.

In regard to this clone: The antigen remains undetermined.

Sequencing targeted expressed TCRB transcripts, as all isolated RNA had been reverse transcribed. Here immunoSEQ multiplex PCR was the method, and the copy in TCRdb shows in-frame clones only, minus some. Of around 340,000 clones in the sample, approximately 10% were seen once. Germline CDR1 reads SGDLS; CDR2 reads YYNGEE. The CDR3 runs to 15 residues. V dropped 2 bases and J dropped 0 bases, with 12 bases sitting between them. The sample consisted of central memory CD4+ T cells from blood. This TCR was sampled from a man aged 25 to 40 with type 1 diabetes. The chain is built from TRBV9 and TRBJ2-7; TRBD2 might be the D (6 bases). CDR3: CASSVGGLSSYEQYF. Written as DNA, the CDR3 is TGTGCCAGCAGCGTTGGGGGACTTAGCTCCTACGAGCAGTACTTC. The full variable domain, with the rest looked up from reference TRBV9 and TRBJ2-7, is DSGVTQTPKHLITATGQRVTLRCSPRSGDLSVYWYQQSLDQGLQFLIQYYNGEERAKGNILERFSAQQFPDLHSELNLSSLELGDSALYFCASSVGGLSSYEQYFGPGTRLTVT.